Below, 28 T cell receptor beta chains from the same sample are listed, as sequenced in a study of response to subunit inactivated influenza vaccine. TCRdb re-called the RT-PCR reads with MiXCR, one entry per CDR3 protein. In the table there are fewer than 700,000 distinct CDR3 sequences, 10% to 15% of which are singletons. Specimen: PBMCs from blood, collected about 6 weeks after vaccination. All receptors come from a middle-aged man who received an inactivated influenza vaccine.

The chain links TRBV7-6 to TRBJ2-5; 9 bases agree with TRBD2. In germline, CDR1 is SGHVS, CDR2 FNYEAQ. There are 15 residues in the CDR3. The V gene end was trimmed by 5 bases and the J gene end by 5 bases; junction bases not matched to a gene: 9. This chain's CDR3 is CASSLLAGRGETQYF. CDR3 in DNA: TGTGCCAGCAGCCTACTAGCGGGCAGAGGGGAGACCCAGTACTTC.

This clonotype was counted ten times or more. CDR3 in amino acids: CSAIGETNEKLFF. Written as DNA, the CDR3 is TGCAGTGCTATAGGGGAAACTAATGAAAAACTGTTTTTT. The chain employs TRBV20-1 and TRBJ1-4, with D perhaps TRBD1 (5 bases). The CDR3 has 13 amino acids. Per germline, CDR1 DFQATT and CDR2 SNEGSKA (reference sequence). The V end lost 4 bases, the J end lost 1 base, and 7 bases lay between the germline ends.

This clonotype was found many times. The chain has TRBV7-9 and TRBJ2-1, with TRBD2 matching over 7 bases. Germline V CDR1 and CDR2: SEHNR, FQNEAQ (reference sequence). Trimming took 7 bases from V and 2 from J; bases not matched to a gene: 8. The CDR3 loop spans 15 amino acids. The CDR3 DNA reads TGTGCCAGCACCTCGAGCGGGGCTACCTACAATGAGCAGTTCTTC. It encodes CASTSSGATYNEQFF.

The chain joins TRBV7-2 to TRBJ1-2; TRBD1 matches 8 bases. This CDR3 is built from 15 residues. CDR1 and CDR2 (germline): SGHTA, FQGNSA. After removal of 2 bases from V and 5 bases from J, the junction contained 7 bases not matched to a gene. The CDR3 here is CASSLRQGAQYGYTF. Written as DNA, the CDR3 is TGTGCCAGCAGCTTACGCCAGGGGGCGCAGTATGGCTACACCTTC.

This clonotype was seen a few times. For the CDR3, the DNA is TGTGCCAGCAGTATTAACCGGGACTACAATGAGCAGTTCTTC. Translating it yields CASSINRDYNEQFF. V and J are TRBV12-3 or TRBV12-4 and TRBJ2-1, with D tentatively TRBD2 (5 bases). The CDR3 is 14 amino acids. V dropped 5 bases and J dropped 3 bases, with 11 bases sitting between them.

Only a few counts were recorded for this clonotype. The chain employs TRBV29-1 and TRBJ2-2; D might be TRBD1 (6 bases). Per the germline V gene, CDR1 is SQVTM and CDR2 is ANQGSEA. The CDR3 contains 13 residues. The V end lost 4 bases, the J end lost 0 bases, and 6 bases lay between the germline ends. CDR3 in DNA: TGCAGCGTTGGACAGGCGAACACCGGGGAGCTGTTTTTT. Translation gives CSVGQANTGELFF.

This sequence joins TRBV5-1 and TRBJ1-1, with 7 bases matching TRBD1. V shed 0 bases, J shed 0 bases, and the junction held 5 bases outside the gene matches. Germline values: CDR1 SGHRS, CDR2 YFSETQ. This CDR3 has 16 amino acids. As DNA, the CDR3 is TGCGCCAGCAGCTTGGTGCCCAGGGGGATGAACACTGAAGCTTTCTTT. It codes for CASSLVPRGMNTEAFF.

This clonotype was counted only a few times. V gene TRBV12-2 combines with J gene TRBJ1-2; the table's D gene call, TRBD1, was not cross checked with the DNA. TRBV12-2 constitutes a pseudogene. CDR3 size: 15 residues. The CDR3 region has the DNA TGTGCAAGTCGCTTAAGACAGGGGATTGACTATGGCTACACCTTC. Residues: CASRLRQGIDYGYTF.

This chain links TRBV5-6 with TRBJ2-7, with D perhaps TRBD2 (6 bases). The CDR3 has 15 residues. The germline V and J ends were trimmed by 3 bases and 0 bases, with 13 bases remaining between them. Germline CDR1 SGHDT, CDR2 YYEEEE. The CDR3 loop reads CASSYTSRSSYEQYF. In DNA, the CDR3 is TGTGCCAGCAGCTATACTAGCCGGAGCTCCTACGAGCAGTACTTC.

This clonotype has a handful of counts. The rearrangement uses TRBV2 and TRBJ2-3; D uncertain. The CDR3 covers 14 residues. CDR1 is SNHLY, CDR2 FYNNEI, per germline. The V end lost 6 bases, the J end lost 5 bases, and 15 bases lay between the germline ends. CDR3 nucleotides: TGTGCCAGCAGCCCCATCTTGGGCATAGATACGCAGTATTTT. Protein: CASSPILGIDTQYF.

This clonotype was counted at least ten times. The genes are TRBV5-1 and TRBJ2-7; weak D call: TRBD1 (6 bases). CDR1 is SGHRS and CDR2 is YFSETQ in the germline V gene. CDR3 size: 13 residues. V was clipped by 4 bases and J by 3 bases, with 11 bases between them. CDR3 nucleotide sequence: TGCGCCAGCAGCATTCTGGACAGCTACGAGCAGTACTTC. As protein: CASSILDSYEQYF.

In its sample, this clonotype was seen many times. V and J are TRBV12-3 or TRBV12-4 and TRBJ1-1, with unresolved D. The CDR3 is 13 amino acids. Trimming left V 2 bases short and J 6 bases short, with 10 bases between. CDR3: CASSLSDVAEAFF. The CDR3 DNA reads TGTGCCAGCAGTTTATCGGATGTTGCTGAAGCTTTCTTT.

This clonotype has ten or more counts. The J gene is TRBJ1-5, the V gene TRBV5-6; unclear D gene. Trimming removed 1 base at V and 4 bases at J, with 18 bases between. The germline CDR1 and CDR2 sequences are SGHDT and YYEEEE. The CDR3 loop spans 17 amino acids. The CDR3 spells CASSLWKERVANQPQHF. CDR3 in DNA: TGTGCCAGCAGCTTGTGGAAGGAGAGGGTTGCGAATCAGCCCCAGCATTTT.

This chain links TRBV25-1 with TRBJ2-6; D is perhaps TRBD1 (5 bases). V shed 3 bases and J shed 13 bases, with 22 bases lying between them. Per germline, CDR1 MGHDK and CDR2 SYGVNS. The CDR3 loop spans 16 amino acids. The CDR3 DNA reads TGTGCCAGCAGTGATTGGGGCAGGCAGGGCGCCGGGGTCCTGACTTTC. This encodes CASSDWGRQGAGVLTF.

The J gene is TRBJ1-4, the V gene TRBV6-5, with 7 bases fitting TRBD1. This CDR3 is built from 14 residues. Per germline, CDR1 MNHEY and CDR2 SVGAGI. V was pared by 2 bases and J by 8 bases, with 5 bases of the junction left unmatched. The CDR3 DNA reads TGTGCCAGCAGTTACGTAAGGGGGCAAGAAAAACTGTTTTTT. Its translation is CASSYVRGQEKLFF.

This clonotype was counted ten times or more. V is TRBV12-3 or TRBV12-4 and J is TRBJ1-5; unclear D gene. This CDR3 comprises 14 residues. Between the trimmed V and J ends, which lost 5 bases and 4 bases, there was a span of 12 bases. In DNA form, the CDR3 reads TGTGCCAGCAGTGCCGAGGGAACGAATCAGCCCCAGCATTTT. Amino acids: CASSAEGTNQPQHF.

The chain couples TRBV6-1 to TRBJ2-7; no definite D call. Trimming took off 5 bases at V and 1 base at J, with 9 bases between the two ends. CDR3 length: 13 residues. Looked up from germline, CDR1 is MNHNS and CDR2 is SASEGT. Written as DNA, the CDR3 is TGTGCCAGCAGTACCATCCCGTCCTACGAGCAGTACTTC. This encodes CASSTIPSYEQYF.

This chain links TRBV10-3 with TRBJ2-1; 11 nucleotides align to TRBD2. V dropped 10 bases and J dropped 1; count of bases not matched to a gene: 6. This CDR3 is 15 amino acids long. Germline CDR1 and CDR2: ENHRY and SYGVKD. CDR3 in amino acids: CATTGTSGSYNEQFF. DNA of the CDR3: TGTGCCACCACCGGGACTAGCGGTTCCTACAATGAGCAGTTCTTC.

This clonotype came up a few times. The rearrangement joins TRBV7-9 to TRBJ2-7; unclear D gene. The CDR3 sequence is 11 residues long. V gave up 3 bases and J gave up 7 bases, with 7 bases separating them. Germline lookup yields CDR1 SEHNR and CDR2 FQNEAQ (reference sequence). CDR3 protein: CASSFQGEQYF. The CDR3 bases are TGTGCCAGCAGCTTTCAAGGGGAGCAGTACTTC.

The V gene is TRBV20-1, the J gene TRBJ1-2, with D perhaps TRBD1 (5 bases). Trimming removed 5 bases at V and 2 bases at J, with 12 bases between. The CDR3 contains 13 residues. The germline V gene has CDR1 DFQATT and CDR2 SNEGSKA (reference sequence). DNA for the CDR3: TGCAGTGCTGAGAGCGGGGGAAACTATGGCTACACCTTC. The encoded protein is CSAESGGNYGYTF.

This clonotype was seen only a few times. The chain couples TRBV29-1 to TRBJ2-4, with 12 bases that match TRBD1. The CDR3 totals 15 residues. J gave up 6 bases and V 6 bases, and 9 bases lay outside the gene matches. CDR1 and CDR2 from the germline V gene are SQVTM and ANQGSEA. In DNA form, the CDR3 reads TGCAGCGTCCACTCCGGGACAGGGGGCGCAAACATTCAGTACTTC. This sequence encodes CSVHSGTGGANIQYF.

Only a few counts were recorded for this clonotype. The chain recombines TRBV7-9 with TRBJ2-1; perhaps TRBD2 as D (6 bases). Germline V lookup: CDR1 SEHNR, CDR2 FQNEAQ (reference sequence). V lost 6 bases and J 7 bases, leaving 25 bases between the germline ends. The CDR3 loop spans 17 amino acids. The CDR3 nucleotides are TGTGCCAGCAGAGCGCTAGCGACGAAGATCATAGGGAATGAGCAGTTCTTC. Amino acids: CASRALATKIIGNEQFF.

This clonotype turned up a few times. The V gene is TRBV11-2, the J gene TRBJ2-2; TRBD2 matches at 9 bases. CDR1 is SGHAT, CDR2 FQNNGV, per germline. With 1 base clipped from V and 0 bases from J, the junction kept 15 bases outside the gene matches. The CDR3 extends over 21 amino acids. The CDR3: CASSLVRTSAVQTANTGELFF. Here the CDR3 DNA reads TGTGCCAGCAGCTTAGTTAGGACTAGCGCCGTTCAGACCGCGAACACCGGGGAGCTGTTTTTT.

This clonotype came up a few times. The chain combines TRBV5-1 with TRBJ2-7; tentative D call: TRBD1 (5 bases). The germline V gene has CDR1 SGHRS and CDR2 YFSETQ. The CDR3 sequence is 15 residues long. With 0 bases removed from V and 1 base from J, the gap between germline ends came to 11 bases. The CDR3 DNA reads as TGCGCCAGCAGCTTGGGAGTAGGGGCTTCCTACGAGCAGTACTTC. The encoded protein is CASSLGVGASYEQYF.

The chain uses TRBV2 and TRBJ1-1; D uncertain. Deletions cut 8 bases from V and 1 base from J, with 11 bases between. The CDR3 covers 13 residues. CDR1 is SNHLY, CDR2 FYNNEI, per germline. The chain's CDR3 is CASGLYENTEAFF. CDR3 sequence (DNA): TGTGCCAGCGGACTGTATGAGAACACTGAAGCTTTCTTT. Using reference TRBV2 and TRBJ1-1 for the parts outside the CDR3, the full variable domain is EPEVTQTPSHQVTQMGQEVILRCVPISNHLYFYWYRQILGQKVEFLVSFYNNEISEKSEIFDDQFSVERPDGSNFTLKIRSTKLEDSAMYFCASGLYENTEAFFGQGTRLTVV.

The sample holds a few counts of this clonotype. The chain joins TRBV28 to TRBJ2-3, with D tentatively TRBD1 (5 bases). CDR3 length: 13 amino acids. The germline V gene encodes CDR1 MDHEN and CDR2 SYDVKM. V was pared by 9 bases and J by 5 bases, with 15 bases between. CDR3 sequence (DNA): TGTGCCAGTAGGTTGTCAGGGTTAGATACGCAGTATTTT. Protein sequence: CASRLSGLDTQYF.

This clonotype was detected once. V is TRBV6-1 and J is TRBJ1-6; the match to TRBD1 covers 7 bases. The V and J ends lost 7 bases and 6 bases, in that order; junction bases with no gene match: 3. CDR3 length: 13 amino acids. Germline CDR1 is MNHNS and CDR2 is SASEGT. CDR3 loop: CASTGQVNSPLHF. The CDR3 DNA reads as TGTGCCAGCACCGGACAGGTTAATTCACCCCTCCACTTT.

The chain is built from TRBV5-1 and TRBJ1-2, with D tentatively TRBD1 (5 bases). The V end was cut by 4 bases, the J end by 0 bases, with 10 bases between. Germline V gene sequence: CDR1 SGHRS, CDR2 YFSETQ. This CDR3 has 14 amino acids. CDR3 residues: CASSPQDTNYGYTF. The CDR3 DNA reads TGCGCCAGCAGCCCTCAGGACACTAACTATGGCTACACCTTC.